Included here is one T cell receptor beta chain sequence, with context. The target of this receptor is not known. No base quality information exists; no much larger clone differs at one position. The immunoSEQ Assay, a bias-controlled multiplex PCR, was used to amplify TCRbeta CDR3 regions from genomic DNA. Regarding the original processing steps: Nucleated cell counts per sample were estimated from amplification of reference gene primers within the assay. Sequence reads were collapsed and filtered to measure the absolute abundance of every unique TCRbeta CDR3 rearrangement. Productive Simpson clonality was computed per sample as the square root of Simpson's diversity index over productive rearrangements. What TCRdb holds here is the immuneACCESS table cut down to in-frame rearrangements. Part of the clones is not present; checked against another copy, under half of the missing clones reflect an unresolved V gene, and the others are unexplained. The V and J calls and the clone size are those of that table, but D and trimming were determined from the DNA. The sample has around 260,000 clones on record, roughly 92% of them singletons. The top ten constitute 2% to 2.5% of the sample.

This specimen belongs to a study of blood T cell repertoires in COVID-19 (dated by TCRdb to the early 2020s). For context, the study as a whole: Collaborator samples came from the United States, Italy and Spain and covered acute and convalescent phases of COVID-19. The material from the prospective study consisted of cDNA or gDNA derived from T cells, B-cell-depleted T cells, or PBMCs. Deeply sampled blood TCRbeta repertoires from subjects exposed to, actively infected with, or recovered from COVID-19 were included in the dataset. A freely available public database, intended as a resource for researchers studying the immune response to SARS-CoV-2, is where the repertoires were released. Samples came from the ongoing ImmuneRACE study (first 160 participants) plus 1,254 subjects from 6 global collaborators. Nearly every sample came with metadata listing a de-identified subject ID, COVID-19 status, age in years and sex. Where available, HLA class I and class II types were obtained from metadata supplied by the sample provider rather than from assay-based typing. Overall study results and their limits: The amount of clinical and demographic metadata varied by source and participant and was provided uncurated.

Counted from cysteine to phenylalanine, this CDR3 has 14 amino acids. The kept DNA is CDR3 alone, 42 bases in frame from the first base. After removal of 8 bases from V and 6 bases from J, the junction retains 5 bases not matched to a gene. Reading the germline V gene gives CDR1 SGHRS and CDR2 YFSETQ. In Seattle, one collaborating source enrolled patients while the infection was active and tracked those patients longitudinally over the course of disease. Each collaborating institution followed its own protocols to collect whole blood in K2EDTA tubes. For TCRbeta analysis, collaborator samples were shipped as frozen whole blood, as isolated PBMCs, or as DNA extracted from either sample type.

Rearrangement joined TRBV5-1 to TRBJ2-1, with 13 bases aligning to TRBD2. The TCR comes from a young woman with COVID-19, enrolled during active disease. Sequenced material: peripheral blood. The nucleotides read TGCGCCAGTAAGACTAGCGGGAGGTTCAATGAGCAGTTCTTC. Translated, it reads CASKTSGRFNEQFF.